The source of this TCR beta chain is a study of blood T cell repertoires in COVID-19. Study-wide background: Sites across the United States, Italy and Spain contributed samples from acute and convalescent COVID-19. PBMCs, B-cell-depleted T cells, or T cells were the source of the cDNA or gDNA that made up the material.

The CDR3 is 16 amino acids. The germline gives CDR1 SGDLS, CDR2 YYNGEE. The trim removed 3 bases at V and 3 bases at J, leaving 8 bases unmatched. The data were produced by immunoSEQ multiplex PCR, yet TCRdb's version contains in-frame clones alone and is incomplete. The sample carries fewer than 130,000 clones, 88% recorded once. This chain joins TRBV9 and TRBJ1-3; TRBD1 matches at 8 bases. The sample taken for sequencing was peripheral blood. The sequence was collected from a woman aged 45-59 years with acute or convalescent COVID-19. Written as DNA, the CDR3 is TGTGCCAGCAGCGCCGGACAGGGTGTTAGTGGAAACACCATATATTTT. Translation gives CASSAGQGVSGNTIYF.